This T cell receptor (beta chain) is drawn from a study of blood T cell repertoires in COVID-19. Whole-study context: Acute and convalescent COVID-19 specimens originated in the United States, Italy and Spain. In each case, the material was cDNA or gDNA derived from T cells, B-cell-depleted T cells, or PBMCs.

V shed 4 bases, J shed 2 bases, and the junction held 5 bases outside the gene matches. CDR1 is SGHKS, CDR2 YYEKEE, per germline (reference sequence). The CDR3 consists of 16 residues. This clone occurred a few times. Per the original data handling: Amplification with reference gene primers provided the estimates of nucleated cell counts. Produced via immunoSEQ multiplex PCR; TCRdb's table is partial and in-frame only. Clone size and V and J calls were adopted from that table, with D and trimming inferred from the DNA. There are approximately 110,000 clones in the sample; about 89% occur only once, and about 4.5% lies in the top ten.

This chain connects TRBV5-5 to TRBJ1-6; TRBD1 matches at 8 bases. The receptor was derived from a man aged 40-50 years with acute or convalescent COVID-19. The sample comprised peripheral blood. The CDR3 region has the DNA TGTGCCAGCAGCAGGGGACAGGCCCCCTATAATTCACCCCTCCACTTT. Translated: CASSRGQAPYNSPLHF.